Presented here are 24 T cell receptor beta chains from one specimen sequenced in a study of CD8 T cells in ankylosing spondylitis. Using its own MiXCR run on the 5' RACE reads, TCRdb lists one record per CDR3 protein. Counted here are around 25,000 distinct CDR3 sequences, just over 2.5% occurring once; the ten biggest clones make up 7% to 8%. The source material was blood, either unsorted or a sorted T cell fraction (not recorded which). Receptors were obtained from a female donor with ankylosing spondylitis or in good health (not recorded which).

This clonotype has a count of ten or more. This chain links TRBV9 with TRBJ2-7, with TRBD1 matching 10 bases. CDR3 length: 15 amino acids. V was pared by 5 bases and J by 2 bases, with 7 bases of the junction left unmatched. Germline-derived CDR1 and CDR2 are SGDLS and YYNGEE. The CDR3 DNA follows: TGTGCCAGCAGTAAGTCCGGGACAGGGGCCTACGAGCAGTACTTC. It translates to CASSKSGTGAYEQYF.

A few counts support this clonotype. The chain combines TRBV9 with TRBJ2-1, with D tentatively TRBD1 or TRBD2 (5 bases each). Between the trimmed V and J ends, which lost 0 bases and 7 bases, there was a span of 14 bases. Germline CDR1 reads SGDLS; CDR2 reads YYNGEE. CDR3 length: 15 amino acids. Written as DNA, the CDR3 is TGTGCCAGCAGCGTAGCACTAGGGGATTGGAATGAGCAGTTCTTC. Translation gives CASSVALGDWNEQFF. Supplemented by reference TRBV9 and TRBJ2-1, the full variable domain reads DSGVTQTPKHLITATGQRVTLRCSPRSGDLSVYWYQQSLDQGLQFLIQYYNGEERAKGNILERFSAQQFPDLHSELNLSSLELGDSALYFCASSVALGDWNEQFFGPGTRLTVL.

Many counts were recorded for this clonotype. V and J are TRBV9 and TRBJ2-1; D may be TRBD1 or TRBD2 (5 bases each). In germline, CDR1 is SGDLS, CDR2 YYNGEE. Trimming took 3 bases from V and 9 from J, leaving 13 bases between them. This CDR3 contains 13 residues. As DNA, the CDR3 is TGTGCCAGCAGCGGCTACGAGGGGACTGAGCAGTTCTTC. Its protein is CASSGYEGTEQFF.

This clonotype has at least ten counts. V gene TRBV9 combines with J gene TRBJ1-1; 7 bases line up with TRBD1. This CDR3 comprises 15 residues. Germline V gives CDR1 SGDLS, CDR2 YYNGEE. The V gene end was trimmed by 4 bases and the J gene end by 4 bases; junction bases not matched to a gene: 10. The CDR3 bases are TGTGCCAGCAGCCCCCGGACAGGCTTTGTCACTGAAGCTTTCTTT. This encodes CASSPRTGFVTEAFF. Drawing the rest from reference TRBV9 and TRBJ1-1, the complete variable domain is DSGVTQTPKHLITATGQRVTLRCSPRSGDLSVYWYQQSLDQGLQFLIQYYNGEERAKGNILERFSAQQFPDLHSELNLSSLELGDSALYFCASSPRTGFVTEAFFGQGTRLTVV.

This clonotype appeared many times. CDR3 protein: CASSVEAGGYTDTQYF. CDR3 sequence (DNA): TGTGCCAGCAGCGTAGAAGCGGGGGGGTATACAGATACGCAGTATTTT. V and J are TRBV9 and TRBJ2-3, with 10 bases identical to TRBD2. J lost 3 bases, V lost 0 bases, and 4 bases had no gene match. This CDR3 region has 16 residues. Germline lookup yields CDR1 SGDLS and CDR2 YYNGEE.

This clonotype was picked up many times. In DNA, the CDR3 is TGTGCCAGCAGCGTAGGTCTAGCTACAGATACGCAGTATTTT. Protein sequence: CASSVGLATDTQYF. The genes are TRBV9 and TRBJ2-3; TRBD2 is a possible D gene (5 bases). The V end lost 0 bases, the J end lost 3 bases, and 8 bases lay between the germline ends. The CDR3 runs to 14 residues. Germline V gene data show CDR1 as SGDLS and CDR2 as YYNGEE.

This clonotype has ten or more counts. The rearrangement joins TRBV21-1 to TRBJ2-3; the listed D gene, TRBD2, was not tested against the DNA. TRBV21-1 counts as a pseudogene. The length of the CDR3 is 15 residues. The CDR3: CASSKQRLGVDTQYF. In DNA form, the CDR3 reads TGTGCCAGCAGCAAACAGCGGTTGGGCGTAGATACGCAGTATTTT.

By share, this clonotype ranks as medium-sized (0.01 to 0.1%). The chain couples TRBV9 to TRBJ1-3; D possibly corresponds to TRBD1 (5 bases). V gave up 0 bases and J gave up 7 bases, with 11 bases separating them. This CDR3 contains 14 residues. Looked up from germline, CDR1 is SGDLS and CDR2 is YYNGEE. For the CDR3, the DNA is TGTGCCAGCAGCGTAGGCGGGGGGGGTAACACCATATATTTT. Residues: CASSVGGGGNTIYF.

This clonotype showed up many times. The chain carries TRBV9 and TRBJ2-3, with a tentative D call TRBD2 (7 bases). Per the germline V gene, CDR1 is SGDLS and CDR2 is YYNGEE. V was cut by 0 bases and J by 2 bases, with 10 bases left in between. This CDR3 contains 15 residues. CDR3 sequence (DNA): TGTGCCAGCAGCGTAGGCGGGGGCTACACAGATACGCAGTATTTT. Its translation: CASSVGGGYTDTQYF.

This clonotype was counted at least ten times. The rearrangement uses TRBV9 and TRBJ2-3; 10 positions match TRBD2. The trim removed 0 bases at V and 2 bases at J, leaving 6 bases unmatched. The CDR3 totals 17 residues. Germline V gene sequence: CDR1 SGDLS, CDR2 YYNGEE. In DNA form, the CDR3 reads TGTGCCAGCAGCGTAGACGGACTAGCGGATTACACAGATACGCAGTATTTT. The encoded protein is CASSVDGLADYTDTQYF.

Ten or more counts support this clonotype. For the CDR3, the DNA is TGTGCCAGCAGCGTAGATCATAACTATGGCTACACCTTC. Its translation is CASSVDHNYGYTF. The chain has TRBV9 and TRBJ1-2; D not resolved. Trimming stripped 0 bases from V and 1 base from J, with 4 bases between. CDR1 SGDLS and CDR2 YYNGEE come from the germline V gene. The CDR3 is made up of 13 amino acids.

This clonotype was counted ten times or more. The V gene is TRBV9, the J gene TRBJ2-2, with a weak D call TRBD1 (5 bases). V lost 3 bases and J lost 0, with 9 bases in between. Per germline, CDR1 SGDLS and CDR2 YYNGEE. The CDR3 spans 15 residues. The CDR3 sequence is CASSATATNTGELFF. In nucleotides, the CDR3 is TGTGCCAGCAGCGCGACAGCTACGAACACCGGGGAGCTGTTTTTT.

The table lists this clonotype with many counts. CDR3 protein: CASSPGHKTNTGELFF. CDR3 coding DNA: TGTGCCAGCAGCCCAGGCCACAAGACGAACACCGGGGAGCTGTTTTTT. This chain uses TRBV9 with TRBJ2-2; D gene uncertain. Germline lookup yields CDR1 SGDLS and CDR2 YYNGEE. V gave up 4 bases and J gave up 0 bases, with 13 bases separating them. The CDR3 is made up of 16 amino acids. Full variable domain (missing parts from reference TRBV9 and TRBJ2-2): DSGVTQTPKHLITATGQRVTLRCSPRSGDLSVYWYQQSLDQGLQFLIQYYNGEERAKGNILERFSAQQFPDLHSELNLSSLELGDSALYFCASSPGHKTNTGELFFGEGSRLTVL.

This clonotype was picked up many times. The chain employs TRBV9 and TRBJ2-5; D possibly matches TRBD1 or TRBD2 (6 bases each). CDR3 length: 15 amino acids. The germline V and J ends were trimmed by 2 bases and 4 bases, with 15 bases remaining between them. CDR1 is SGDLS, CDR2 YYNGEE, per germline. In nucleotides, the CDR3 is TGTGCCAGCAGCGTCCTCCCCGAGGGGGGAGAGACCCAGTACTTC. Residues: CASSVLPEGGETQYF.

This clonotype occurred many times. DNA of the CDR3: TGTGCCAGCAATGAAGAGGGGGCGCTGGGAAACACCATATATTTT. The encoded protein is CASNEEGALGNTIYF. J is TRBJ1-3 and V is TRBV9, with TRBD1 matching over 7 bases. The V gene end was trimmed by 6 bases and the J gene end by 4 bases; junction bases not matched to a gene: 10. Germline CDR1 reads SGDLS; CDR2 reads YYNGEE. The CDR3 runs to 15 residues.

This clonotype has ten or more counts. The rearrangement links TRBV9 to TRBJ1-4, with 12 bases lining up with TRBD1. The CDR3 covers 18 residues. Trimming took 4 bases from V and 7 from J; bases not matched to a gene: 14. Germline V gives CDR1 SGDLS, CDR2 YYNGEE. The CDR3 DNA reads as TGTGCCAGCAGCTTCTCCGGGACAGGGGGCAGCTTGGGTGAAAAACTGTTTTTT. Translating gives CASSFSGTGGSLGEKLFF.

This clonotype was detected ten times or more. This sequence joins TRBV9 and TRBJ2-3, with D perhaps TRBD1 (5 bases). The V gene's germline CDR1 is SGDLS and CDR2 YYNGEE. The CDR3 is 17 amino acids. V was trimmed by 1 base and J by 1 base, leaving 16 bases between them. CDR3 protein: CASSVHDRARGTDTQYF. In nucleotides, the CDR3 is TGTGCCAGCAGCGTACATGACCGGGCCAGGGGCACAGATACGCAGTATTTT.

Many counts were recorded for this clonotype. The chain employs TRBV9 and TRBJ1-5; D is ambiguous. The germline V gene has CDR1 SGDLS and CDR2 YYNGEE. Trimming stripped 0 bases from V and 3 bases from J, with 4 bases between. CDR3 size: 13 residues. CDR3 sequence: CASSVEPNQPQHF. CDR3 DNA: TGTGCCAGCAGCGTAGAACCCAATCAGCCCCAGCATTTT.

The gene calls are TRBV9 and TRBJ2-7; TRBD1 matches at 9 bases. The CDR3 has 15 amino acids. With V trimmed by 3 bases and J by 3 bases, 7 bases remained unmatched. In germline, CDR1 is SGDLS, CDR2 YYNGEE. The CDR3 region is CASSASGTGNYEQYF. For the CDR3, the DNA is TGTGCCAGCAGCGCCTCCGGGACAGGGAACTACGAGCAGTACTTC.

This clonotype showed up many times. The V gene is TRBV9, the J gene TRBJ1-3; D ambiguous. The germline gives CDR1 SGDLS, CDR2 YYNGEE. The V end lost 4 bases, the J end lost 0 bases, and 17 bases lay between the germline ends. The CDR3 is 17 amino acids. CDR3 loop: CASSSRHLLNSGNTIYF. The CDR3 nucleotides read TGTGCCAGCAGCTCTCGGCACTTACTTAACTCTGGAAACACCATATATTTT. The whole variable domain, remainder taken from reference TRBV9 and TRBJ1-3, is DSGVTQTPKHLITATGQRVTLRCSPRSGDLSVYWYQQSLDQGLQFLIQYYNGEERAKGNILERFSAQQFPDLHSELNLSSLELGDSALYFCASSSRHLLNSGNTIYFGEGSWLTVV.

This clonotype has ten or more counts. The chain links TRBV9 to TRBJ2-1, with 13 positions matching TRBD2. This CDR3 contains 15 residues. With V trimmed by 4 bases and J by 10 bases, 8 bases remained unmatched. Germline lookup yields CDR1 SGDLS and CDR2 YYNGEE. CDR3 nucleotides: TGTGCCAGCAGCCCCTCACTAGCGGGAGGGGGGGAGCAGTTCTTC. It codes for CASSPSLAGGGEQFF.

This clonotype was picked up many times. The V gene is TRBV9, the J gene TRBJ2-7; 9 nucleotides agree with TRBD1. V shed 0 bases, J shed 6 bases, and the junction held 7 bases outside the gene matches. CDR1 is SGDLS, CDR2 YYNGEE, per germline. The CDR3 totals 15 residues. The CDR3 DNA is TGTGCCAGCAGCGTAGTAGGGACAGGGACTTCCGAGCAGTACTTC. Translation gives CASSVVGTGTSEQYF.

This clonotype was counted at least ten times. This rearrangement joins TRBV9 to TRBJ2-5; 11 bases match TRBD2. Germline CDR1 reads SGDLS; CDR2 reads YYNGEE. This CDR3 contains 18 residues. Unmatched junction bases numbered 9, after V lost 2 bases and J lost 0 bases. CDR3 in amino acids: CASSVSTSGGLYQETQYF. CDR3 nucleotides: TGTGCCAGCAGCGTCTCAACTAGCGGGGGATTGTACCAAGAGACCCAGTACTTC.

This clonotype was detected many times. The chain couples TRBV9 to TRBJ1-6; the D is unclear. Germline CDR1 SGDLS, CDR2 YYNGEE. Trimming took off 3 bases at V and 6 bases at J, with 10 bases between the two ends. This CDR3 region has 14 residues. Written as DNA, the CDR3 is TGTGCCAGCAGCGCTGGATCATCTAATTCACCCCTCCACTTT. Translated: CASSAGSSNSPLHF. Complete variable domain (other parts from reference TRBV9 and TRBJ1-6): DSGVTQTPKHLITATGQRVTLRCSPRSGDLSVYWYQQSLDQGLQFLIQYYNGEERAKGNILERFSAQQFPDLHSELNLSSLELGDSALYFCASSAGSSNSPLHFGNGTRLTVT.